This T cell receptor (beta chain) was identified in a study of blood T cell repertoires in COVID-19. This CDR3 spans 13 amino acids. CDR1 and CDR2 (germline): SQVTM, ANQGSEA. The ends were cut back, 3 bases at V and 1 base at J, with 6 bases in the middle. Sequenced by immunoSEQ multiplex PCR; TCRdb stores in-frame clones only, minus some. In the table there are about 230,000 clones, approximately 82% of which are singletons. The TCR comes from a man aged 40-49 years who had recovered from COVID-19. This chain connects TRBV29-1 to TRBJ2-2, with no clear D. Material: peripheral blood. The CDR3 DNA is TGCAGCGTTGACAGGAAGAACACCGGGGAGCTGTTTTTT. It encodes CSVDRKNTGELFF.